This T cell receptor (beta chain) is from a study of CD8 T cells in ankylosing spondylitis. Study results and limitations: In ankylosing spondylitis blood, a motif of 7 to 9 highly homologous TCR beta variants appeared characteristic. As reported, disease-linked clones showed significant enrichment in matched ankylosing spondylitis synovial fluid. Disease-linked clones were CD8+ and relatively rare in peripheral blood.

Quantitative barcoded 5'-RACE was used to prepare TCR beta libraries. TCRdb ran MiXCR on the 5' RACE reads and lists one entry per CDR3 protein. Of 100,000 to 150,000 distinct CDR3 sequences in the sample, 15% to 20% are singletons; the top ten hold 25% to 40%. This clonotype was found a few times. Antigen specificity is unknown. Trimming took 4 bases from V and 1 from J; bases not matched to a gene: 7. Germline-derived CDR1 and CDR2 are SGHAT and FQDESV (reference sequence). The CDR3 extends over 16 amino acids. The TCR was taken from a male donor with ankylosing spondylitis. The rearrangement uses TRBV11-1 and TRBJ2-1; 7 bases map to TRBD1. The sample comprised blood, either unsorted or a sorted T cell fraction (not recorded which). The CDR3 loop reads CASSSGQAESYNEQFF. The CDR3 nucleotides read TGTGCCAGCAGCTCCGGACAGGCGGAATCCTACAATGAGCAGTTCTTC.